The 18 T cell receptor beta chains below were found in one sample sequenced in a study of cytomegalovirus exposure and HLA in healthy donors. It was with 60 Vbeta and 13 Jbeta primers that the PCR ran. Data came from immunoSEQ multiplex PCR; TCRdb stores just in-frame clones and leaves some out. The sample records fewer than 200,000 clones, over 70% being singletons. The sample taken for sequencing was PBMCs. These receptors originate from a man aged 35-49 years in good health and CMV-seronegative.

The chain joins TRBV6-1 to TRBJ2-7; tentative D call: TRBD2 (7 bases). From germline, CDR1 is MNHNS and CDR2 SASEGT. CDR3 length: 15 residues. V dropped 4 bases and J dropped 4 bases, with 17 bases sitting between them. The CDR3 protein is CASSVTRGGGYEQYF. CDR3 in DNA: TGTGCCAGCAGTGTCACGAGGGGGGGAGGTTACGAGCAGTACTTC.

This clone was found once. J is TRBJ2-7 and V is TRBV18; 8 bases map to TRBD2. CDR3 size: 16 residues. From germline, CDR1 is KGHSH and CDR2 LQKENI. The trim removed 6 bases at V and 0 bases at J, leaving 10 bases unmatched. CDR3 nucleotide sequence: TGTGCCAGCTCCCTCTCATCCGGGACTAGCTCCTACGAGCAGTACTTC. Amino acids: CASSLSSGTSSYEQYF.

The chain links TRBV5-6 to TRBJ2-7; D is perhaps TRBD1 (5 bases). V was cut by 4 bases and J by 3 bases, with 11 bases left in between. This CDR3 has 13 residues. Looked up from germline, CDR1 is SGHDT and CDR2 is YYEEEE. CDR3 DNA: TGTGCCAGCAGCCTCAGACAGCGCTACGAGCAGTACTTC. Amino acids: CASSLRQRYEQYF.

The V gene is TRBV11-2, the J gene TRBJ2-7; 7 positions match TRBD1. Germline CDR1 and CDR2: SGHAT and FQNNGV. The V and J ends lost 1 base and 3 bases, in that order; junction bases with no gene match: 3. The length of the CDR3 is 14 residues. The CDR3 coding sequence is TGTGCCAGCAGCTTAGGAGGGGGCGTCTACGAGCAGTACTTC. It specifies CASSLGGGVYEQYF.

The CDR3 here is CASSLGGGGDGELFF. CDR3 coding DNA: TGTGCCAGCAGCTTGGGAGGGGGCGGAGACGGGGAGCTGTTTTTT. The rearrangement uses TRBV5-4 and TRBJ2-2, with 7 bases identical to TRBD1. CDR1 and CDR2 from the germline V gene are SGHNT and YYREEE (reference sequence). Losses at the gene ends were 0 bases for V and 7 bases for J; bases not matched to a gene: 6. The length of the CDR3 is 15 residues.

The chain uses TRBV30 and TRBJ2-7; D unresolved. This CDR3 has 13 amino acids. The V end was cut by 3 bases, the J end by 5 bases, with 14 bases between. Germline loops: CDR1 GTSNPN, CDR2 SVGIG (reference sequence). The CDR3 sequence is CAWRPRRPDEQYF. DNA of the CDR3: TGTGCCTGGAGGCCCCGCAGGCCGGACGAGCAGTACTTC.

J is TRBJ2-3 and V is TRBV6-1, with 8 positions matching TRBD2. J gave up 6 bases and V 7 bases, and 6 bases lay outside the gene matches. The CDR3 is made up of 13 amino acids. Germline V lookup: CDR1 MNHNS, CDR2 SASEGT. The CDR3 sequence is CASKRTSQDTQYF. The CDR3 nucleotides are TGTGCCAGCAAGAGGACTAGCCAGGATACGCAGTATTTT.

There are a few counts of this clone. The genes are TRBV4-3 and TRBJ2-3; weak D call: TRBD2 (6 bases). The CDR3 is 16 residues long. Germline CDR1 is LGHNA and CDR2 is YSLEER. The germline V and J ends were trimmed by 1 base and 2 bases, with 13 bases remaining between them. The CDR3, as DNA: TGCGCCAGCAGCCAAGGGGGACTGGGGATCACAGATACGCAGTATTTT. Translated, it gives CASSQGGLGITDTQYF.

The V and J genes are TRBV6-1 and TRBJ2-7; TRBD2 matches 7 bases. V dropped 4 bases and J dropped 2; count of bases not matched to a gene: 8. The CDR3 has 15 amino acids. Germline CDR1 is MNHNS and CDR2 is SASEGT. The CDR3 nucleotides read TGTGCCAGCAGTGCGGTCCGGGCGGGGGCCTACGAGCAGTACTTC. Amino acid sequence: CASSAVRAGAYEQYF.

This rearrangement joins TRBV6-1 to TRBJ2-7; no firm D call. Deletions cut 10 bases from V and 4 bases from J, with 8 bases between. This CDR3 is built from 10 residues. From germline, CDR1 is MNHNS and CDR2 SASEGT. This CDR3 reads CATYRYEQYF. The DNA of the CDR3 is TGTGCCACCTATCGTTACGAGCAGTACTTC.

J is TRBJ2-7 and V is TRBV6-1; no clear D. CDR1 and CDR2 from the germline V gene are MNHNS and SASEGT. The CDR3 is 15 residues long. Trimming took 2 bases from V and 2 from J, leaving 13 bases between them. This chain's CDR3 is CASSEMESKPYEQYF. For the CDR3, the DNA is TGTGCCAGCAGTGAAATGGAGAGTAAACCCTACGAGCAGTACTTC.

The chain has TRBV29-1 and TRBJ2-3, with D unresolved. The CDR3 has 14 amino acids. The germline V and J ends were trimmed by 3 bases and 2 bases, with 12 bases remaining between them. Germline V gene lookup returns CDR1 SQVTM and CDR2 ANQGSEA. The CDR3 DNA follows: TGCAGCGTTGAGGGCCCCGGATTCACAGATACGCAGTATTTT. Residues: CSVEGPGFTDTQYF.

The chain joins TRBV9 to TRBJ2-7; 7 nucleotides align to TRBD2. Trimming removed 4 bases from V and 2 bases from J; junction bases left unmatched: 6. This CDR3 comprises 14 residues. Germline V gene sequence: CDR1 SGDLS, CDR2 YYNGEE. CDR3 coding DNA: TGTGCCAGCAGCCCACGGGACTACCCCTACGAGCAGTACTTC. Residues: CASSPRDYPYEQYF.

To note about this clone: At one end, the junction sequence differs from germline, possibly due to a read error. The chain links TRBV7-9 to TRBJ2-7; D ambiguous. There are 11 residues in the CDR3. Germline assignment: CDR1 SEHNR and CDR2 FQNEAQ (reference sequence). CDR3 sequence reads: CSSSSPYEQYF. In nucleotides, the CDR3 is TGTTCCAGCAGCTCCCCTTACGAGCAGTACTTC.

This clone has just a few counts. The gene calls are TRBV6-6 and TRBJ2-5, with 8 bases identical to TRBD1. The J call may be mistaken, given a closer DNA end match to TRBJ2-7. The CDR3 runs to 14 residues. Per the germline V gene, CDR1 is MNHNY and CDR2 is SVGAGI (reference sequence). The CDR3 is CASSYGDRSYEQYF. DNA of the CDR3: TGTGCCAGCAGTTATGGGGACAGGTCCTACGAGCAGTACTTC.

The chain uses TRBV5-6 and TRBJ1-6; TRBD1 matches 9 bases. Germline V gene sequence: CDR1 SGHDT, CDR2 YYEEEE. V lost 0 bases and J lost 7; bases outside the gene matches: 5. This CDR3 contains 16 residues. The DNA for the CDR3 is TGTGCCAGCAGCTTGGAAGGGACAGGGCGGAATTCACCCCTCCACTTT. Residues: CASSLEGTGRNSPLHF.

The chain combines TRBV4-3 with TRBJ2-7; possibly TRBD2 for D (5 bases). CDR3 length: 15 amino acids. Trimming removed 0 bases at V and 0 bases at J, with 9 bases between. Germline CDR1 reads LGHNA; CDR2 reads YSLEER. The CDR3 protein is CASSQEEVSSYEQYF. Here the CDR3 DNA reads TGCGCCAGCAGCCAAGAGGAGGTAAGCTCCTACGAGCAGTACTTC.

The V gene is TRBV5-8, the J gene TRBJ2-3; maybe TRBD2 (6 bases). The CDR3 runs 15 residues. The germline V gene has CDR1 SGHTS and CDR2 YDEGEE. Trimming removed 6 bases from V and 3 bases from J, with 17 bases in between. CDR3 protein: CASIRRGRSTDTQYF. The CDR3 coding sequence is TGTGCCAGCATAAGACGGGGGAGGTCGACAGATACGCAGTATTTT.